This T cell receptor beta chain was retrieved from a study of T-cell reconstitution after alpha-beta-depleted transplantation in children. Unique molecular identifiers tagged the TCRbeta library. A single record per CDR3 protein comes from TCRdb applying MiXCR to the PCR reads. The table lists about 540,000 distinct CDR3 sequences, 15% to 20% of them singletons, with roughly 3.3% in the top ten. Germline V CDR1 and CDR2: KGHSH, LQKENI. The CDR3 consists of 17 residues. The V gene lost 5 bases and the J gene lost 3 bases, with 22 bases spanning the gap. The clonotype originates from a human donor who donated a stem cell graft to a child with acute lymphoblastic leukemia. The V and J genes are TRBV18 and TRBJ1-1; D remains unclear. Here the sequenced sample was PBMCs from the stem cell graft donor, taken from the stem cell graft. The CDR3 DNA reads TGTGCCAGCTCAGCCTCGCTGCCACGGGTCATGGACACTGAAGCTTTCTTT. Translating it yields CASSASLPRVMDTEAFF.